The 19 T cell receptor beta chains below come from one sample, sequenced in a study of early T cells in non-severe SARS-CoV-2 infection. TCRdb analysed the 5' RACE reads with MiXCR anew, one entry per CDR3 protein. In the table there are roughly 86,000 distinct CDR3 sequences, 5.5% to 7.5% of which are singletons. Sequencing was done on a sample of whole blood. These TCRs come from an adult who was a healthcare worker with PCR-confirmed SARS-CoV-2 infection or an uninfected control (not recorded which).

The chain carries TRBV29-1 and TRBJ1-2; D gene ambiguous. The CDR3 contains 12 residues. The germline V gene encodes CDR1 SQVTM and CDR2 ANQGSEA. Trimming removed 6 bases at V and 2 bases at J, with 10 bases between. The CDR3 DNA is TGCAGCGTCCAGAAGTCCAACTATGGCTACACCTTC. Translation: CSVQKSNYGYTF.

In this sample, this clonotype turned up many times. V usage is TRBV29-1 and J usage is TRBJ1-5; D not resolved. Between the trimmed V and J ends, which lost 4 bases and 4 bases, there was a span of 17 bases. The germline gives CDR1 SQVTM, CDR2 ANQGSEA. The CDR3 consists of 15 residues. DNA for the CDR3: TGCAGCGTTGCTGACGGAGTATTAGGGAATCAGCCCCAGCATTTT. Translated, it gives CSVADGVLGNQPQHF.

The chain couples TRBV4-3 to TRBJ2-3; 7 nucleotides align to TRBD2. This CDR3 is 15 amino acids long. Germline trimming cut 2 bases from V and 3 bases from J; bases unmatched to any gene: 5. The germline V gene has CDR1 LGHNA and CDR2 YSLEER. CDR3 sequence: CASSQLQAGTDTQYF. CDR3 nucleotides: TGCGCCAGCAGCCAACTTCAAGCGGGGACAGATACGCAGTATTTT.

J is TRBJ2-1 and V is TRBV11-2; 12 bases are shared with TRBD2. CDR3 length: 15 amino acids. V gave up 3 bases and J gave up 7 bases; unmatched junction bases: 4. Germline V CDR1 and CDR2: SGHAT, FQNNGV. Here the CDR3 DNA reads TGTGCCAGCAGCTTCCTAGCGGGAGGGCCGAATGAGCAGTTCTTC. Residues: CASSFLAGGPNEQFF.

This clonotype was picked up many times. J is TRBJ2-4 and V is TRBV19, with no clear D. The CDR3 runs 17 residues. Trimming took off 3 bases at V and 1 base at J, with 16 bases between the two ends. Germline-derived CDR1 and CDR2 are LNHDA and SQIVND (reference sequence). CDR3 nucleotide sequence: TGTGCCAGTAGTATGAGAGAACCTTTTAAGGCCAAAAACATTCAGTACTTC. Its protein product is CASSMREPFKAKNIQYF. Based on the CDR3 plus reference TRBV19 and TRBJ2-4, the full variable domain is DGGITQSPKYLFRKEGQNVTLSCEQNLNHDAMYWYRQDPGQGLRLIYYSQIVNDFQKGDIAEGYSVSREKKESFPLTVTSAQKNPTAFYLCASSMREPFKAKNIQYFGAGTRLSVL.

The chain links TRBV20-1 to TRBJ2-7; 11 bases match TRBD2. Germline CDR1 reads DFQATT; CDR2 reads SNEGSKA (reference sequence). The CDR3 extends over 16 amino acids. With 1 base clipped from V and 7 bases from J, the junction kept 12 bases outside the gene matches. The CDR3 sequence is CSARGRTSGPEGEQYF. In DNA form, the CDR3 reads TGCAGTGCTAGAGGCCGGACTAGCGGGCCCGAGGGGGAGCAGTACTTC.

V is TRBV7-2 and J is TRBJ2-5; 8 nucleotides match TRBD1. Germline V lookup: CDR1 SGHTA, CDR2 FQGNSA. The J segment lost 3 bases and the V segment lost 2 bases, leaving 5 bases of the junction unmatched. The CDR3 covers 15 residues. CDR3 in DNA: TGTGCCAGCAGCTTAACGTTGGACAGGGAAGAGACCCAGTACTTC. Translated: CASSLTLDREETQYF.

The V gene is TRBV29-1, the J gene TRBJ2-7; D remains ambiguous. Germline lookup yields CDR1 SQVTM and CDR2 ANQGSEA. The V end lost 4 bases, the J end lost 0 bases, and 7 bases lay between the germline ends. The CDR3 extends over 12 amino acids. The CDR3 spells CSVARDSYEQYF. The CDR3 bases are TGCAGCGTTGCAAGGGACTCCTACGAGCAGTACTTC.

This clonotype came up a few times. The DNA of the CDR3 is TGTGCCAGCAGCGTCCGCAGGGCCCAAGATACGCAGTATTTT. This gives the protein CASSVRRAQDTQYF. This rearrangement joins TRBV28 to TRBJ2-3; D is possibly TRBD1 (5 bases). The CDR3 contains 14 residues. V lost 6 bases to trimming and J lost 5 bases, with 15 bases between them. From germline, CDR1 is MDHEN and CDR2 SYDVKM.

This clonotype was counted at least ten times. The chain combines TRBV27 with TRBJ2-7; D is ambiguous. The CDR3 spans 13 residues. Germline CDR1 reads MNHEY; CDR2 reads SMNVEV (reference sequence). V lost 0 bases to trimming and J lost 3 bases, with 6 bases between them. The CDR3 is CASSLSIYYEQYF. The CDR3 DNA sequence: TGTGCCAGCAGTTTATCGATCTACTACGAGCAGTACTTC.

This clonotype was found many times. The V gene is TRBV29-1, the J gene TRBJ2-7, with TRBD1 as a possible D gene (6 bases). The CDR3 loop spans 12 amino acids. The ends were cut back, 7 bases at V and 2 bases at J, with 12 bases in the middle. Germline CDR1 SQVTM, CDR2 ANQGSEA. CDR3 region: CSASQGTYEQYF. In nucleotides, the CDR3 is TGCAGCGCATCACAGGGTACCTACGAGCAGTACTTC.

This clonotype was counted only a few times. The rearrangement links TRBV29-1 to TRBJ2-5; possible D gene TRBD1, 6 bases. V lost 1 base, J lost 1 base, and 7 bases lay in between. The germline V gene encodes CDR1 SQVTM and CDR2 ANQGSEA. The CDR3 has 13 residues. CDR3 in amino acids: CSVEGTVQETQYF. The DNA for the CDR3 is TGCAGCGTTGAAGGGACAGTCCAAGAGACCCAGTACTTC.

This clonotype appeared a few times. CDR3 nucleotide sequence: TGTGCCACCAGTGATAGCCGGGACGGATATGGCTACACCTTC. Protein sequence: CATSDSRDGYGYTF. This sequence joins TRBV24-1 and TRBJ1-2, with D maybe TRBD1 (5 bases). Germline CDR1 and CDR2: KGHDR and SFDVKD. The CDR3 runs 14 residues. Trimming shortened V by 3 bases and J by 5 bases, and 12 bases separated the two germline ends.

This clonotype has a count of ten or more. The chain carries TRBV29-1 and TRBJ2-5; 9 bases map to TRBD2. This CDR3 comprises 12 residues. CDR1 and CDR2 (germline): SQVTM, ANQGSEA. The junction had 0 bases not matched to a gene; V was cut back by 1 base and J by 6 bases. CDR3 DNA sequence: TGCAGCGTTGAAGCTAGCGGGAAGACCCAGTACTTC. Amino acids: CSVEASGKTQYF.

CDR3 in amino acids: CASSLDKDISNTEAFF. The CDR3 DNA reads TGTGCCAGCAGCTTGGACAAGGACATATCGAACACTGAAGCTTTCTTT. The J gene is TRBJ1-1, the V gene TRBV13; TRBD1 might be the D (5 bases). CDR1 and CDR2 (germline): PRHDT, FYEKMQ (reference sequence). V was trimmed by 3 bases and J by 1 base, leaving 15 bases between them. The CDR3 consists of 16 residues.

This clonotype appeared a few times. CDR3 sequence (DNA): TGTGCCAGCAGCTTAGATCGGGAGTCTACGCAGTATTTT. The encoded protein is CASSLDRESTQYF. The chain links TRBV7-2 to TRBJ2-3; D perhaps matches TRBD2 (6 bases). Germline assignment: CDR1 SGHTA and CDR2 FQGNSA. Trimming stripped 1 base from V and 8 bases from J, with 10 bases between. This CDR3 spans 13 amino acids.

This clonotype came up a few times. The rearrangement joins TRBV10-3 to TRBJ2-5; 11 bases agree with TRBD2. The ends lost 0 bases at V and 7 bases at J; junction bases unmatched: 4. Germline values: CDR1 ENHRY, CDR2 SYGVKD. The CDR3 has 15 residues. CDR3 residues: CAISESGTSGGTQYF. For the CDR3, the DNA is TGTGCCATCAGTGAGTCTGGGACTAGCGGAGGGACCCAGTACTTC.

The genes are TRBV18 and TRBJ2-2, with unresolved D. This CDR3 comprises 14 residues. V lost 6 bases and J 0 bases, leaving 8 bases between the germline ends. Germline V gene sequence: CDR1 KGHSH, CDR2 LQKENI. In nucleotides, the CDR3 is TGTGCCAGCTCGACACTGACGAACACCGGGGAGCTGTTTTTT. This gives the protein CASSTLTNTGELFF.

This clonotype appeared a few times. V and J are TRBV25-1 and TRBJ2-6, with D possibly TRBD1 on 6 matching bases. Germline values: CDR1 MGHDK, CDR2 SYGVNS. The germline V and J ends were trimmed by 7 bases and 0 bases, with 13 bases remaining between them. This CDR3 has 16 amino acids. Here the CDR3 reads CASNPRTDSGANVLTF. CDR3 coding DNA: TGTGCCAGCAACCCCCGGACAGACTCTGGGGCCAACGTCCTGACTTTC. Complete variable domain (other parts from reference TRBV25-1 and TRBJ2-6): EADIYQTPRYLVIGTGKKITLECSQTMGHDKMYWYQQDPGMELHLIHYSYGVNSTEKGDLSSESTVSRIRTEHFPLTLESARPSHTSQYLCASNPRTDSGANVLTFGAGSRLTVL.